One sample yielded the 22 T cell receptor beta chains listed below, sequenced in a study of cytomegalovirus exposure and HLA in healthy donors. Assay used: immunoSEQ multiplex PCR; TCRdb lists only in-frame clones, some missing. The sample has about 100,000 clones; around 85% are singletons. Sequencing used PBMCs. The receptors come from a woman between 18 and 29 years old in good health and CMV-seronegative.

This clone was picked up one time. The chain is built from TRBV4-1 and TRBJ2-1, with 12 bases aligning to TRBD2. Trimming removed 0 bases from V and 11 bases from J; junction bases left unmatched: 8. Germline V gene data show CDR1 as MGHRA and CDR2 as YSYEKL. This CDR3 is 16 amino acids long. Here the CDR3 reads CASSQDPSSGGDKQFF. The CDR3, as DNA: TGCGCCAGCAGCCAAGATCCTTCTAGCGGGGGGGACAAGCAGTTCTTC.

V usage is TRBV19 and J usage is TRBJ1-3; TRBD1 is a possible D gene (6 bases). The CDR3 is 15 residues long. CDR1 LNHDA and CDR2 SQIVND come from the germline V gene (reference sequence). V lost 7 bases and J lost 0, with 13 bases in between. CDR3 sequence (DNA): TGTGCCAGTATCGGGGACATCCTCTCTGGAAACACCATATATTTT. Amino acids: CASIGDILSGNTIYF.

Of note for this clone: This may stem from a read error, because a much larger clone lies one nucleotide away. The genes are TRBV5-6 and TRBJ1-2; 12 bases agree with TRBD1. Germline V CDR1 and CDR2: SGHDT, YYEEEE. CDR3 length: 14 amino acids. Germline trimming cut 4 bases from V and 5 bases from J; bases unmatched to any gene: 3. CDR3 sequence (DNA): TGTGCCAGCAGCCTGGGACAGGGGGCATATGGCTACACCTTC. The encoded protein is CASSLGQGAYGYTF. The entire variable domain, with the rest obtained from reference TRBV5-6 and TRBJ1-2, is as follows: DAGVTQSPTHLIKTRGQQVTLRCSPKSGHDTVSWYQQALGQGPQFIFQYYEEEERQRGNFPDRFSGHQFPNYSSELNVNALLLGDSALYLCASSLGQGAYGYTFGSGTRLTVV.

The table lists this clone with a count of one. Here the CDR3 DNA reads TGCGCCAGCAGTCAATCGGGCGGGGGTCACGAGCAGTACTTC. Amino acid sequence: CASSQSGGGHEQYF. The chain links TRBV23-1 to TRBJ2-7, with 7 positions matching TRBD2. TRBV23-1 is annotated as an ORF whose role is uncertain. The length of the CDR3 is 14 residues. V gave up 0 bases and J gave up 5 bases; unmatched junction bases: 4.

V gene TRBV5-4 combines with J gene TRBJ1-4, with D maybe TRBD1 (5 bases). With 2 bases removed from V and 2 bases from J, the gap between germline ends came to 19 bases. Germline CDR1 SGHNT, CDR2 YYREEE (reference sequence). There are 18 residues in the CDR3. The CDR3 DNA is TGTGCCAGCAGCTTTGCATCATGGGGGGGTCCCACTAATGAAAAACTGTTTTTT. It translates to CASSFASWGGPTNEKLFF.

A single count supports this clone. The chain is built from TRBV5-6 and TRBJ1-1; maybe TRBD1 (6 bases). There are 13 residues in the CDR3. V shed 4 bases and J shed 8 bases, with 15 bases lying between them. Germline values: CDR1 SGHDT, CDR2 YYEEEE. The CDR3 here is CASSRSTGGEAFF. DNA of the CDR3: TGTGCCAGCAGCCGGAGCACGGGGGGCGAAGCTTTCTTT.

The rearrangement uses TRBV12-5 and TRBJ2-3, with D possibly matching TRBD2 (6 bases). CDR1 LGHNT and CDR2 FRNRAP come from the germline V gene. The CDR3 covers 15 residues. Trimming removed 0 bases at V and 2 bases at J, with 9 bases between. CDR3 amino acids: CASGLVPGDTDTQYF. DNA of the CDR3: TGTGCTAGTGGTTTGGTACCGGGAGACACAGATACGCAGTATTTT. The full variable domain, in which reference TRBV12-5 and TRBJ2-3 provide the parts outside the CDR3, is DARVTQTPRHKVTEMGQEVTMRCQPILGHNTVFWYRQTMMQGLELLAYFRNRAPLDDSGMPKDRFSAEMPDATLATLKIQPSEPRDSAVYFCASGLVPGDTDTQYFGPGTRLTVL.

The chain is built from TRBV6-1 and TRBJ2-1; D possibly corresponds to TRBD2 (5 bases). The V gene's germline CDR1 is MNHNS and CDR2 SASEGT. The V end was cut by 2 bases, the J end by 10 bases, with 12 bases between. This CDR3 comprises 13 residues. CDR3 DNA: TGTGCCAGCAGTGAAATAGACTATAGAGAGCAGTTCTTC. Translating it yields CASSEIDYREQFF.

This CDR3 is CASSASSGGVYEQYF. The CDR3 DNA reads TGTGCCAGCAGCGCCTCTAGCGGGGGAGTTTACGAGCAGTACTTC. The rearrangement joins TRBV9 to TRBJ2-7, with 10 bases matching TRBD2. The ends lost 3 bases at V and 4 bases at J; junction bases unmatched: 7. Germline V gene lookup returns CDR1 SGDLS and CDR2 YYNGEE. CDR3 size: 15 residues.

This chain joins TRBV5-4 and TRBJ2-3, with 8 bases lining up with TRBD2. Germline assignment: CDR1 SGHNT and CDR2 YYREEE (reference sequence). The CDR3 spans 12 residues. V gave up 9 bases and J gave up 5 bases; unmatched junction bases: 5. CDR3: CATWSGGDTQYF. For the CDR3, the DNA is TGTGCCACGTGGAGCGGGGGAGATACGCAGTATTTT.

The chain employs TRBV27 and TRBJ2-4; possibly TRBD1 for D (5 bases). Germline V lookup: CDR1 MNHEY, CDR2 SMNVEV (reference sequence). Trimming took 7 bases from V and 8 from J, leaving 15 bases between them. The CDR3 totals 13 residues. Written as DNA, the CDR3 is TGTGCCAGCATCTCCAGGGCCGGAGACATTCAGTACTTC. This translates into CASISRAGDIQYF.

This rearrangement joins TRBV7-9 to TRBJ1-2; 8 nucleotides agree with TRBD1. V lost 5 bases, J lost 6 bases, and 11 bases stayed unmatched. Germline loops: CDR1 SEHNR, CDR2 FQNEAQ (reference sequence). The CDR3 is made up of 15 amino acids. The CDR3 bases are TGTGCCAGCAGCCCCCCGACAGGGGTACGAGATGGCTACACCTTC. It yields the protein CASSPPTGVRDGYTF. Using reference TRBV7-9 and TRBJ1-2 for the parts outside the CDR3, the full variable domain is DTGVSQNPRHKITKRGQNVTFRCDPISEHNRLYWYRQTLGQGPEFLTYFQNEAQLEKSRLLSDRFSAERPKGSFSTLEIQRTEQGDSAMYLCASSPPTGVRDGYTFGSGTRLTVV.

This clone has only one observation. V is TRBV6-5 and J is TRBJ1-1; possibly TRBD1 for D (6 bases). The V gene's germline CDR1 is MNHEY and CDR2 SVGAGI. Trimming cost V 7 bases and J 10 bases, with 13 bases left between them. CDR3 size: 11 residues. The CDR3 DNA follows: TGTGCCAGCATGGGACAAAAGGGAGCTTTCTTT. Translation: CASMGQKGAFF.

As DNA, the CDR3 is TGTGCCAGCACGCCCGGGGGAACTAACACCATATATTTT. Translation: CASTPGGTNTIYF. This chain links TRBV28 with TRBJ1-3; possible D gene TRBD1, 5 bases. Germline V gene sequence: CDR1 MDHEN, CDR2 SYDVKM. The CDR3 sequence is 13 residues long. The V end lost 7 bases, the J end lost 7 bases, and 14 bases lay between the germline ends.

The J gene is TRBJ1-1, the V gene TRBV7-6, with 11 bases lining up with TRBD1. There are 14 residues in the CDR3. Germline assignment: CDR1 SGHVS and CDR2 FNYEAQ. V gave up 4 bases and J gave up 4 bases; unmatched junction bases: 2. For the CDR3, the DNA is TGTGCCAGCAGCTCAGGGACAGGGGGCACTGAAGCTTTCTTT. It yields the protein CASSSGTGGTEAFF. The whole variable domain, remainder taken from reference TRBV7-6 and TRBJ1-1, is GAGVSQSPRYKVTKRGQDVALRCDPISGHVSLYWYRQALGQGPEFLTYFNYEAQQDKSGLPNDRFSAERPEGSISTLTIQRTEQRDSAMYRCASSSGTGGTEAFFGQGTRLTVV.

DNA of the CDR3: TGTGCCAGCAGTGAAGAGCTGGGACTGGATGAGCAGTTCTTC. This sequence encodes CASSEELGLDEQFF. This chain connects TRBV25-1 to TRBJ2-1, with D possibly being TRBD2 (6 bases). V gave up 2 bases and J gave up 8 bases, with 13 bases separating them. Germline V gene data show CDR1 as MGHDK and CDR2 as SYGVNS. This CDR3 is built from 14 residues.

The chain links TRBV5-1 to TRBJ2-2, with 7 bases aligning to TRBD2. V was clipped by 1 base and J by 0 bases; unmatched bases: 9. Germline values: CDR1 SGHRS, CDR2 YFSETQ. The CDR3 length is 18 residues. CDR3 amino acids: CASSLLGGGVANTGELFF. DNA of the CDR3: TGCGCCAGCAGCTTGCTTGGCGGGGGTGTCGCGAACACCGGGGAGCTGTTTTTT.

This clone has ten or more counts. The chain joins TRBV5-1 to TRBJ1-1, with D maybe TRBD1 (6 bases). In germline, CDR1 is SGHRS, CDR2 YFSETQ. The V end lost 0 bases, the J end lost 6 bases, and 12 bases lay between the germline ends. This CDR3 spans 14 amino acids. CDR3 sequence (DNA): TGCGCCAGCAGCTTGGCCATGAACAGGGCTGAAGCTTTCTTT. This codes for CASSLAMNRAEAFF.

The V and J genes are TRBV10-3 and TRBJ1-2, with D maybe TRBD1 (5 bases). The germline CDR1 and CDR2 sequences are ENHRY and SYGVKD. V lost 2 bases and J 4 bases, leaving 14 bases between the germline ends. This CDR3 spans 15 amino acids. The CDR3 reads CAISEGSQVSYGYTF. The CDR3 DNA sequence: TGTGCCATCAGTGAGGGGTCACAGGTCTCCTATGGCTACACCTTC.

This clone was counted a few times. Here the CDR3 reads CASRGWASGGAILETDTQYF. As DNA, the CDR3 is TGTGCCAGTAGGGGGTGGGCTAGCGGGGGGGCCATCCTGGAAACAGATACGCAGTATTTT. The rearrangement links TRBV19 to TRBJ2-3; 12 bases are a match to TRBD2. The germline gives CDR1 LNHDA, CDR2 SQIVND (reference sequence). The V segment lost 6 bases and the J segment 3 bases; nucleotides outside the gene matches: 19. The CDR3 has 20 amino acids.

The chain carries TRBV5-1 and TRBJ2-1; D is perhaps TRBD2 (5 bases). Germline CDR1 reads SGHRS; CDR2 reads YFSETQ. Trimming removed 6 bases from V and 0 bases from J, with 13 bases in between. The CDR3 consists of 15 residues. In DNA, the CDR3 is TGCGCCAGCACCAAGGTCCGGGGCTCCTACAATGAGCAGTTCTTC. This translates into CASTKVRGSYNEQFF.

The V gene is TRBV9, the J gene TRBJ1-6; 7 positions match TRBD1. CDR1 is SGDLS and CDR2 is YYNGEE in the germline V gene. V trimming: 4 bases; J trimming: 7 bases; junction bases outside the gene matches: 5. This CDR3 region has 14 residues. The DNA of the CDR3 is TGTGCCAGCAGCCCCGGGACAGAGAATTCACCCCTCCACTTT. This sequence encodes CASSPGTENSPLHF.